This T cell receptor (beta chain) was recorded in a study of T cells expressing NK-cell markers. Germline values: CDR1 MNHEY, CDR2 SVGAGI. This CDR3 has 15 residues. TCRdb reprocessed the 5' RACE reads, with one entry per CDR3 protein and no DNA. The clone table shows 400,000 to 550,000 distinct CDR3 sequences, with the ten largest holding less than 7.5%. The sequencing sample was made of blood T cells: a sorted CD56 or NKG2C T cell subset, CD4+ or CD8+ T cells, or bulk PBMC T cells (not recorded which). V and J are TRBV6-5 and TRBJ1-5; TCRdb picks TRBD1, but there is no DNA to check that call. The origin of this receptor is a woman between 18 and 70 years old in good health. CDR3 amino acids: CASSLTGVSNQPQHF.